The TCR beta chain under discussion was sequenced for a study of blood T cell repertoires in COVID-19. Across the study: Italy, Spain and the United States were the sources of the convalescent and acute COVID-19 samples. From T cells, B-cell-depleted T cells, or PBMCs came the material, which was cDNA or gDNA.

This CDR3 is 14 amino acids long. Germline loops: CDR1 LNHDA, CDR2 SQIVND (reference sequence). V was clipped by 7 bases and J by 4 bases; unmatched bases: 7. The authors' processing: Estimation of nucleated cell counts was performed using reference gene primer amplification. Profiled with immunoSEQ multiplex PCR; TCRdb holds only in-frame clones, not every one. V and J calls and clone size are those listed in that table; D and trimming were worked out from the DNA. The repertoire holds 200,000 to 300,000 clones, with over 80% as singletons. J is TRBJ1-5 and V is TRBV19; TRBD1 matches 7 bases. The receptor's source is a woman in her fifties or sixties with active or convalescent COVID-19. The sample was peripheral blood. The CDR3 region has the DNA TGTGCCAGTACCTCGACAGGGCTTAATCAGCCCCAGCATTTT. Protein product: CASTSTGLNQPQHF. Supplemented by reference TRBV19 and TRBJ1-5, the full variable domain reads DGGITQSPKYLFRKEGQNVTLSCEQNLNHDAMYWYRQDPGQGLRLIYYSQIVNDFQKGDIAEGYSVSREKKESFPLTVTSAQKNPTAFYLCASTSTGLNQPQHFGDGTRLSIL.